Shown below are 32 T cell receptor beta chains from a single sample sequenced in a study of T cells in Graves' hyperthyroidism and ophthalmopathy. What was amplified from RNA transcripts were TCR beta CDR3 regions. A set of HTBI primers served as the primers for a first-round RT-PCR of the TCR CDR3. TCRdb called the multiplex PCR reads again in MiXCR, with one record for every CDR3 protein. The sample lists about 600,000 distinct CDR3 sequences; about 15% were seen once. Specimen: blood. All receptors come from a woman aged 45-65 years with Graves' ophthalmopathy.

This clonotype was seen repeatedly, ten times or more. The chain is built from TRBV27 and TRBJ2-7; 9 bases are shared with TRBD1. Germline V gene data show CDR1 as MNHEY and CDR2 as SMNVEV (reference sequence). This CDR3 is 15 amino acids long. The V and J ends lost 5 bases and 2 bases, in that order; junction bases with no gene match: 7. The CDR3 bases are TGTGCCAGCAGTACCCGCGACAGGGGGGCCTACGAGCAGTACTTC. This translates into CASSTRDRGAYEQYF.

V gene TRBV5-1 combines with J gene TRBJ2-7, with 9 bases identical to TRBD2. After removal of 0 bases from V and 6 bases from J, the junction contained 16 bases not matched to a gene. CDR3 length equals 18 residues. CDR1 and CDR2 (germline): SGHRS, YFSETQ. CDR3 coding DNA: TGCGCCAGCAGCTTGGCCGGGCGGGAGGGCCGGAGGACCTCCGAGCAGTACTTC. Translation: CASSLAGREGRRTSEQYF.

This clonotype was detected a few times. The V and J genes are TRBV7-2 and TRBJ2-3, with 11 bases lining up with TRBD1. Germline-derived CDR1 and CDR2 are SGHTA and FQGNSA. After removal of 5 bases from V and 3 bases from J, the junction contained 7 bases not matched to a gene. The CDR3 has 16 residues. The DNA of the CDR3 is TGTGCCAGCAGCCCTTGGACAGGGGGCAGTACAGATACGCAGTATTTT. Translating it yields CASSPWTGGSTDTQYF.

In this sample, this clonotype turned up a few times. The chain has TRBV7-9 and TRBJ1-2; 8 bases are a match to TRBD1. V dropped 5 bases and J dropped 4; count of bases not matched to a gene: 12. The germline V gene has CDR1 SEHNR and CDR2 FQNEAQ (reference sequence). The CDR3 totals 16 residues. The CDR3 loop reads CASSTRTGPPLYGYTF. The CDR3 bases are TGTGCCAGCAGCACAAGGACAGGGCCGCCACTCTATGGCTACACCTTC.

The chain carries TRBV4-3 and TRBJ2-7; 11 bases fit TRBD2. The V gene end was trimmed by 1 base and the J gene end by 6 bases; junction bases not matched to a gene: 14. CDR1 is LGHNA and CDR2 is YSLEER in the germline V gene. The CDR3 extends over 18 amino acids. CDR3 residues: CASSQGYRGRLAGSEQYF. The CDR3 region has the DNA TGCGCCAGCAGCCAAGGATATCGGGGGCGACTAGCGGGAAGCGAGCAGTACTTC.

This clonotype was observed many times. This sequence joins TRBV5-1 and TRBJ2-1, with TRBD1 as a possible D gene (6 bases). The CDR3 consists of 13 residues. Germline values: CDR1 SGHRS, CDR2 YFSETQ. V shed 2 bases and J shed 7 bases, with 10 bases lying between them. The CDR3 DNA is TGCGCCAGCAGCTTCAATCAGGGGAATGAGCAGTTCTTC. This gives the protein CASSFNQGNEQFF.

Details on this clonotype: One base away lies a much larger clone, so this may be a sequencing read error. This chain connects TRBV7-2 to TRBJ2-1, with 9 nucleotides matching TRBD2. The CDR3 consists of 17 residues. CDR1 is SGHTA, CDR2 FQGNSA, per germline. V shed 5 bases, J shed 4 bases, and the junction held 12 bases outside the gene matches. This CDR3 is CASSLGRLAAHYNEQFF. In nucleotides, the CDR3 is TGTGCCAGCAGCCTAGGGAGACTAGCGGCTCATTACAATGAGCAGTTCTTC.

Ten or more counts support this clonotype. The chain has TRBV2 and TRBJ2-1; 8 positions agree with TRBD2. CDR3 size: 14 residues. V lost 6 bases to trimming and J lost 3 bases; unmatched junction nucleotides: 4. Per germline, CDR1 SNHLY and CDR2 FYNNEI. CDR3 bases: TGTGCCAGCAGCCCGGGACTAGGCTACAATGAGCAGTTCTTC. Protein sequence: CASSPGLGYNEQFF.

Written as DNA, the CDR3 is TGCGCCAGCAGCCTATCTCTTAGCGGAGACTACAATGAGCAGTTCTTC. It codes for CASSLSLSGDYNEQFF. The rearrangement uses TRBV4-1 and TRBJ2-1; TRBD2 might be the D (6 bases). Trimming shortened V by 4 bases and J by 3 bases, and 16 bases separated the two germline ends. Germline loops: CDR1 MGHRA, CDR2 YSYEKL. The CDR3 is 16 residues long.

This sequence joins TRBV11-2 and TRBJ2-1; TRBD1 is a possible D gene (5 bases). The V end was cut by 4 bases, the J end by 4 bases, with 14 bases between. From germline, CDR1 is SGHAT and CDR2 FQNNGV. This CDR3 has 15 amino acids. In DNA, the CDR3 is TGTGCCAGCAGCTCAGGGTGGTCCGGATACAATGAGCAGTTCTTC. This gives the protein CASSSGWSGYNEQFF.

The chain links TRBV20-1 to TRBJ2-2, with D uncertain. CDR3 size: 14 residues. Trimming removed 3 bases at V and 2 bases at J, with 10 bases between. Germline V gives CDR1 DFQATT, CDR2 SNEGSKA (reference sequence). CDR3 DNA sequence: TGCAGTGCTAGTGATAGCTTAAACACCGGGGAGCTGTTTTTT. Translated, it gives CSASDSLNTGELFF.

This chain uses TRBV6-5 with TRBJ1-2, with D unclear. V was shortened by 0 bases and J by 6 bases, with 11 bases between the two germline ends. The CDR3 length is 14 residues. Germline V gene lookup returns CDR1 MNHEY and CDR2 SVGAGI. The DNA of the CDR3 is TGTGCCAGCAGTTACTCAGCAGGTCGCGATGGCTACACCTTC. Translated, it gives CASSYSAGRDGYTF.

This chain links TRBV19 with TRBJ2-1; 7 nucleotides align to TRBD2. With V trimmed by 3 bases and J by 4 bases, 9 bases remained unmatched. Per the germline V gene, CDR1 is LNHDA and CDR2 is SQIVND (reference sequence). The CDR3 runs to 16 residues. CDR3 in amino acids: CASSISSLADYNEQFF. CDR3 coding DNA: TGTGCCAGTAGTATCTCGAGCCTAGCGGATTACAATGAGCAGTTCTTC.

The J gene is TRBJ2-3, the V gene TRBV5-1, with D maybe TRBD1 (6 bases). CDR1 is SGHRS, CDR2 YFSETQ, per germline. The ends were cut back, 2 bases at V and 0 bases at J, with 22 bases in the middle. The CDR3 runs to 19 residues. CDR3 in DNA: TGCGCCAGCAGCTTTAGTCCGGGACAATTTCTTACTAGCACAGATACGCAGTATTTT. This codes for CASSFSPGQFLTSTDTQYF.

This CDR3 is CASRRQDTQYF. The CDR3, as DNA: TGTGCCAGCCGGAGGCAAGATACGCAGTATTTT. The chain carries TRBV6-2 or TRBV6-3 and TRBJ2-3, with D perhaps TRBD2 (5 bases). Trimming left V 8 bases short and J 5 bases short, with 8 bases between. Germline values: CDR1 MNHEY, CDR2 SVGEGT. The CDR3 spans 11 residues.

This clonotype was counted at least ten times. The rearrangement uses TRBV7-3 and TRBJ2-1; 9 nucleotides match TRBD2. Looked up from germline, CDR1 is SGHTA and CDR2 is FQGTGA. The CDR3 sequence is 16 residues long. The junction had 5 bases not matched to a gene; V was cut back by 2 bases and J by 3 bases. CDR3 protein: CASSLQGLAVYNEQFF. CDR3 nucleotides: TGTGCCAGCAGCTTACAGGGACTAGCAGTCTACAATGAGCAGTTCTTC.

This clonotype has ten or more counts. The V and J genes are TRBV20-1 and TRBJ2-3, with TRBD2 matching 10 bases. Germline CDR1 reads DFQATT; CDR2 reads SNEGSKA (reference sequence). The CDR3 has 15 amino acids. V dropped 1 base and J dropped 6; count of bases not matched to a gene: 7. The CDR3 is CSARVPAGGPDTQYF. The CDR3 coding sequence is TGCAGTGCTAGAGTTCCAGCGGGAGGGCCGGATACGCAGTATTTT.

The chain employs TRBV28 and TRBJ2-2, with TRBD1 matching over 10 bases. CDR3 size: 15 residues. Germline trimming cut 5 bases from V and 5 bases from J; bases unmatched to any gene: 5. Germline values: CDR1 MDHEN, CDR2 SYDVKM. The CDR3 DNA reads as TGTGCCAGCAGTATCGGGGACAGGGGAACCGGGGAGCTGTTTTTT. It is translated as CASSIGDRGTGELFF.

V usage is TRBV12-3 or TRBV12-4 and J usage is TRBJ1-1; TRBD1 might be the D (5 bases). V dropped 8 bases and J dropped 0 bases, with 16 bases sitting between them. This CDR3 spans 15 amino acids. The DNA of the CDR3 is TGTGCCAGCCGGGCGCCGGGGGGGATGAACACTGAAGCTTTCTTT. This encodes CASRAPGGMNTEAFF.

The chain combines TRBV4-3 with TRBJ2-3, with D possibly TRBD2 on 7 matching bases. This CDR3 spans 18 amino acids. V dropped 4 bases and J dropped 5 bases, with 25 bases sitting between them. Germline V gene sequence: CDR1 LGHNA, CDR2 YSLEER. The CDR3 here is CASSPMAGVSLGGDTQYF. CDR3 nucleotides: TGCGCCAGCAGCCCTATGGCGGGAGTGAGTCTAGGGGGAGATACGCAGTATTTT.

This clonotype was observed at least ten times. V and J are TRBV20-1 and TRBJ2-7; 9 bases are shared with TRBD2. This CDR3 spans 14 amino acids. CDR1 is DFQATT and CDR2 is SNEGSKA in the germline V gene (reference sequence). J was trimmed by 4 bases and V by 0 bases; bases with no gene match: 4. CDR3 in DNA: TGCAGTGCTAGAGATCTAGCGGGACGTTACGAGCAGTACTTC. This sequence encodes CSARDLAGRYEQYF.

This clonotype was recorded a few times. The V call is TRBV20-1, the J call TRBJ2-1; 13 positions match TRBD2. This CDR3 is built from 13 residues. V lost 3 bases, J lost 9 bases, and 2 bases stayed unmatched. The germline gives CDR1 DFQATT, CDR2 SNEGSKA (reference sequence). This chain's CDR3 is CSARRLAGGEQFF. The CDR3 nucleotides are TGCAGTGCTAGGAGACTAGCGGGAGGTGAGCAGTTCTTC.

There are a few counts of this clonotype. V and J are TRBV4-2 and TRBJ1-3; D is unclear. CDR3 size: 15 residues. Trimming shortened V by 4 bases and J by 0 bases, and 10 bases separated the two germline ends. In germline, CDR1 is LGHNA, CDR2 YNFKEQ. The CDR3 region is CASSPEVISGNTIYF. The CDR3 nucleotides are TGTGCCAGCAGCCCGGAGGTTATCTCTGGAAACACCATATATTTT.

Many counts were recorded for this clonotype. The chain carries TRBV29-1 and TRBJ2-7, with a weak D call TRBD1 (7 bases). From germline, CDR1 is SQVTM and CDR2 ANQGSEA. This CDR3 comprises 13 residues. V was pared by 4 bases and J by 5 bases, with 15 bases between. The CDR3 spells CSVAQPRGDEQYF. As DNA, the CDR3 is TGCAGCGTTGCTCAACCCAGGGGGGACGAGCAGTACTTC.

Many counts were recorded for this clonotype. CDR3 sequence (DNA): TGTGCCAGCAGCTTGGGCCACTCTAACTATGGCTACACCTTC. It codes for CASSLGHSNYGYTF. The V gene is TRBV11-2, the J gene TRBJ1-2; D gene ambiguous. From germline, CDR1 is SGHAT and CDR2 FQNNGV. The germline V and J ends were trimmed by 3 bases and 0 bases, with 8 bases remaining between them. CDR3 length: 14 residues.

This clonotype has just a few counts. This chain connects TRBV5-1 to TRBJ2-2, with 9 positions matching TRBD2. This CDR3 has 19 amino acids. Trimming took 1 base from V and 2 from J; bases not matched to a gene: 12. Germline V lookup: CDR1 SGHRS, CDR2 YFSETQ. In DNA form, the CDR3 reads TGCGCCAGCAGCTTGATACCCGGAGCGGGAGGCGCCAACACCGGGGAGCTGTTTTTT. Protein sequence: CASSLIPGAGGANTGELFF.

The chain has TRBV9 and TRBJ2-1; 10 nucleotides align to TRBD2. The CDR3 totals 18 residues. The germline CDR1 and CDR2 sequences are SGDLS and YYNGEE. Unmatched junction bases numbered 10, after V lost 4 bases and J lost 0 bases. The CDR3: CASSQSAIAGGSYNEQFF. In nucleotides, the CDR3 is TGTGCCAGCAGCCAAAGTGCCATAGCGGGAGGCTCCTACAATGAGCAGTTCTTC.

The V call is TRBV20-1, the J call TRBJ1-5, with TRBD1 matching over 7 bases. CDR3 length: 16 residues. CDR1 is DFQATT and CDR2 is SNEGSKA in the germline V gene (reference sequence). V was clipped by 6 bases and J by 4 bases; unmatched bases: 15. The CDR3 is CSAQGQNNLVNQPQHF. The CDR3 DNA follows: TGCAGTGCACAGGGACAGAATAATTTAGTAAATCAGCCCCAGCATTTT.

This clonotype was observed at least ten times. The V and J genes are TRBV28 and TRBJ2-7; D uncertain. The V end was cut by 5 bases, the J end by 0 bases, with 8 bases between. Germline lookup yields CDR1 MDHEN and CDR2 SYDVKM. CDR3 length: 13 amino acids. The CDR3 bases are TGTGCCAGCAGTCACGTAACCTCCTACGAGCAGTACTTC. This translates into CASSHVTSYEQYF.

In this sample, this clonotype turned up many times. This rearrangement joins TRBV28 to TRBJ2-7, with a weak D call TRBD2 (6 bases). The germline CDR1 and CDR2 sequences are MDHEN and SYDVKM. Deletions cut 8 bases from V and 1 base from J, with 9 bases between. The CDR3 loop spans 12 amino acids. CDR3 in DNA: TGTGCCAGCGGTGGGGGGTCCTACGAGCAGTACTTC. Protein sequence: CASGGGSYEQYF.

This clonotype was detected ten times or more. The chain carries TRBV2 and TRBJ2-1; 8 bases match TRBD1. J lost 4 bases, V lost 6 bases, and 2 bases had no gene match. Germline CDR1 SNHLY, CDR2 FYNNEI. The CDR3 extends over 13 amino acids. Here the CDR3 DNA reads TGTGCCAGCAGCCAGGGGGCTTACAATGAGCAGTTCTTC. Its translation is CASSQGAYNEQFF.

This clonotype was counted ten times or more. This chain uses TRBV30 with TRBJ2-2; 7 bases are a match to TRBD2. V shed 1 base and J 2 bases; nucleotides not matched to a gene: 7. CDR1 GTSNPN and CDR2 SVGIG come from the germline V gene (reference sequence). The CDR3 covers 16 residues. CDR3: CAWSAPGLRNTGELFF. The CDR3 nucleotides are TGTGCCTGGAGTGCTCCGGGACTACGAAACACCGGGGAGCTGTTTTTT.